The 30 T cell receptor beta chains reported below all come from one sample, sequenced in a study of T cell responses to AZD1222 COVID-19 vaccine. Libraries were prepared by immunoSEQ multiplex PCR; TCRdb keeps only in-frame clonotypes and omits some of them. The repertoire has some 150,000 clones, approximately 90% of them found once; the top ten carry around 1.9%. Material: peripheral blood, obtained on day 0 of AZD1222 vaccination. These TCRs come from an adult in good health.

The chain is built from TRBV28 and TRBJ2-1, with 10 bases lining up with TRBD2. With 3 bases clipped from V and 5 bases from J, the junction kept 7 bases outside the gene matches. Per germline, CDR1 MDHEN and CDR2 SYDVKM. The CDR3 has 16 residues. The CDR3 sequence is CASSLGSGRINNEQFF. CDR3 bases: TGTGCCAGCAGTTTGGGTAGCGGGAGGATTAACAATGAGCAGTTCTTC. The full variable domain, rest sourced from reference TRBV28 and TRBJ2-1, is DVKVTQSSRYLVKRTGEKVFLECVQDMDHENMFWYRQDPGLGLRLIYFSYDVKMKEKGDIPEGYSVSREKKERFSLILESASTNQTSMYLCASSLGSGRINNEQFFGPGTRLTVL.

The V gene is TRBV7-3, the J gene TRBJ2-1, with D unresolved. The CDR3 contains 11 residues. V dropped 2 bases and J dropped 10 bases, with 6 bases sitting between them. Per the germline V gene, CDR1 is SGHTA and CDR2 is FQGTGA. This CDR3 is CASSLGREQFF. The CDR3 DNA is TGTGCCAGCAGCTTAGGCCGGGAGCAGTTCTTC.

This chain links TRBV10-2 with TRBJ1-2, with D unclear. The CDR3 has 13 amino acids. CDR1 and CDR2 (germline): WSHSY, SAAADI. V lost 4 bases and J 2 bases, leaving 8 bases between the germline ends. The DNA for the CDR3 is TGCGCCAGCAGTGTCGGAACAAACTATGGCTACACCTTC. Protein sequence: CASSVGTNYGYTF.

The V gene is TRBV24-1, the J gene TRBJ2-1, with 11 bases fitting TRBD2. Germline CDR1 reads KGHDR; CDR2 reads SFDVKD. Unmatched junction bases numbered 6, after V lost 4 bases and J lost 5 bases. The CDR3 totals 16 residues. The CDR3 sequence: CATSDRGSGRDNEQFF. The CDR3 bases are TGTGCCACCAGTGACCGGGGTAGCGGGAGGGACAATGAGCAGTTCTTC.

The chain is built from TRBV5-1 and TRBJ2-7; TRBD1 agrees at 7 bases. V trimming: 0 bases; J trimming: 4 bases; junction bases outside the gene matches: 1. Per the germline V gene, CDR1 is SGHRS and CDR2 is YFSETQ. CDR3 length equals 13 residues. CDR3 bases: TGCGCCAGCAGCTTGGGGGACAGATACGAGCAGTACTTC. It encodes CASSLGDRYEQYF.

The V gene is TRBV2, the J gene TRBJ1-1, with 8 bases fitting TRBD1. Germline CDR1 SNHLY, CDR2 FYNNEI. This CDR3 comprises 14 residues. The trim removed 6 bases at V and 3 bases at J, leaving 6 bases unmatched. This chain's CDR3 is CASRPDRGHTEAFF. The CDR3 region has the DNA TGTGCCAGCAGACCTGACAGGGGACACACTGAAGCTTTCTTT. Supplemented by reference TRBV2 and TRBJ1-1, the full variable domain reads EPEVTQTPSHQVTQMGQEVILRCVPISNHLYFYWYRQILGQKVEFLVSFYNNEISEKSEIFDDQFSVERPDGSNFTLKIRSTKLEDSAMYFCASRPDRGHTEAFFGQGTRLTVV.

Written as DNA, the CDR3 is TGTGCCAGCAGCGTAGACCCTAACAATCAGCCCCAGCATTTT. Translation: CASSVDPNNQPQHF. The genes are TRBV9 and TRBJ1-5; D is ambiguous. The ends were cut back, 0 bases at V and 3 bases at J, with 7 bases in the middle. Germline loops: CDR1 SGDLS, CDR2 YYNGEE. The CDR3 sequence is 14 residues long.

The gene calls are TRBV28 and TRBJ1-4; 7 bases map to TRBD1. Germline V CDR1 and CDR2: MDHEN, SYDVKM. The CDR3 totals 16 residues. V lost 5 bases to trimming and J lost 6 bases; unmatched junction nucleotides: 12. As DNA, the CDR3 is TGTGCCAGCAGTACAAGGGGTGCCGGGACAGATGAAAAACTGTTTTTT. Protein sequence: CASSTRGAGTDEKLFF.

The chain recombines TRBV7-9 with TRBJ1-3; D call uncertain. The V end lost 1 base, the J end lost 4 bases, and 8 bases lay between the germline ends. Germline CDR1 and CDR2: SEHNR and FQNEAQ (reference sequence). The CDR3 totals 14 residues. For the CDR3, the DNA is TGTGCCAGCAGCTTAGACAGCTACGGAAACACCATATATTTT. It encodes CASSLDSYGNTIYF.

The gene calls are TRBV20-1 and TRBJ1-5; D might be TRBD1 (5 bases). The CDR3 is made up of 18 amino acids. Trimming took off 3 bases at V and 0 bases at J, with 21 bases between the two ends. Germline CDR1 reads DFQATT; CDR2 reads SNEGSKA (reference sequence). Written as DNA, the CDR3 is TGCAGTGCTAGTTCGCCTGGGCCTGACAGAATTAGCAATCAGCCCCAGCATTTT. This sequence encodes CSASSPGPDRISNQPQHF.

CDR3 residues: CASSQRSTDTQYF. The DNA of the CDR3 is TGCGCCAGCAGCCAACGTAGCACAGATACGCAGTATTTT. This sequence joins TRBV5-1 and TRBJ2-3; no definite D call. This CDR3 has 13 amino acids. The V gene's germline CDR1 is SGHRS and CDR2 YFSETQ. V was cut by 4 bases and J by 0 bases, with 6 bases left in between.

The gene calls are TRBV7-2 and TRBJ2-7; 16 bases map to TRBD2. The ends lost 2 bases at V and 6 bases at J; junction bases unmatched: 7. Germline V lookup: CDR1 SGHTA, CDR2 FQGNSA. The CDR3 length is 17 residues. CDR3 loop: CASSLPGTSGRAREQYF. Here the CDR3 DNA reads TGTGCCAGCAGCTTACCAGGGACTAGCGGGAGGGCTCGCGAGCAGTACTTC.

V gene TRBV11-2 combines with J gene TRBJ2-6; TRBD1 matches at 8 bases. The germline gives CDR1 SGHAT, CDR2 FQNNGV. The CDR3 covers 15 residues. Trimming took 5 bases from V and 2 from J; bases not matched to a gene: 2. CDR3 in amino acids: CASSATGAGANVLTF. As DNA, the CDR3 is TGTGCCAGCAGCGCGACAGGGGCTGGGGCCAACGTCCTGACTTTC.

The V and J genes are TRBV20-1 and TRBJ1-1; the D is unclear. The CDR3 is made up of 15 amino acids. V gave up 3 bases and J gave up 3 bases, with 17 bases separating them. The V gene's germline CDR1 is DFQATT and CDR2 SNEGSKA (reference sequence). CDR3 protein: CSASPRLRYDTEAFF. In DNA form, the CDR3 reads TGCAGTGCTAGTCCCCGGCTTCGGTATGACACTGAAGCTTTCTTT.

The chain combines TRBV4-2 with TRBJ1-1; D not resolved. Germline CDR1 is LGHNA and CDR2 is YNFKEQ. Between the trimmed V and J ends, which lost 0 bases and 1 base, there was a span of 6 bases. The CDR3 spans 14 residues. The DNA for the CDR3 is TGTGCCAGCAGCCAAGATCAAACGAACACTGAAGCTTTCTTT. It is translated as CASSQDQTNTEAFF.

V is TRBV28 and J is TRBJ2-3; TRBD1 agrees at 9 bases. In germline, CDR1 is MDHEN, CDR2 SYDVKM. This CDR3 spans 15 amino acids. With V trimmed by 3 bases and J by 4 bases, 5 bases remained unmatched. CDR3 loop: CASSFGTGPPDTQYF. CDR3 nucleotide sequence: TGTGCCAGCAGTTTTGGGACAGGGCCACCAGATACGCAGTATTTT.

This clone was recorded only once. V usage is TRBV11-2 and J usage is TRBJ2-2, with D perhaps matching TRBD2 (5 bases). Germline CDR1 is SGHAT and CDR2 is FQNNGV. CDR3 length equals 15 residues. Trimming cost V 2 bases and J 1 base, with 8 bases left between them. DNA for the CDR3: TGTGCCAGCAGCTTATCACTAGAGAACACCGGGGAGCTGTTTTTT. Translated: CASSLSLENTGELFF.

The chain carries TRBV5-5 and TRBJ1-3; the match to TRBD1 covers 8 bases. Germline lookup yields CDR1 SGHKS and CDR2 YYEKEE (reference sequence). The trim removed 0 bases at V and 4 bases at J, leaving 3 bases unmatched. The length of the CDR3 is 15 residues. The CDR3 DNA reads as TGTGCCAGCAGCTTGGGCAGGGGGCAAGGAAACACCATATATTTT. This codes for CASSLGRGQGNTIYF.

The chain uses TRBV30 and TRBJ2-7; a possible D gene is TRBD2 (5 bases). V gave up 5 bases and J gave up 1 base, with 15 bases separating them. This CDR3 is built from 14 residues. The germline gives CDR1 GTSNPN, CDR2 SVGIG (reference sequence). The CDR3 sequence: CAWAPGTHSYEQYF. CDR3 bases: TGTGCCTGGGCACCGGGAACTCATTCCTACGAGCAGTACTTC.

The V and J genes are TRBV3-1 (or the pseudogene TRBV3-2) and TRBJ1-2; a weak D match, TRBD1 (6 bases). V was pared by 0 bases and J by 7 bases, with 9 bases between. The CDR3 length is 13 residues. Germline V gene lookup returns CDR1 LGHDT and CDR2 YNNKEL (reference sequence). CDR3 in DNA: TGTGCCAGCAGCCAAGATTGGGGGGCTGGCTACACCTTC. This sequence encodes CASSQDWGAGYTF.

This clone occurred once. The chain links TRBV6-5 to TRBJ2-3; D ambiguous. Between the trimmed V and J ends, which lost 7 bases and 3 bases, there was a span of 17 bases. CDR1 and CDR2 from the germline V gene are MNHEY and SVGAGI. The CDR3 covers 15 residues. CDR3 nucleotides: TGTGCCAGCAAGCTAGGTCAGAGCATGACAGATACGCAGTATTTT. Residues: CASKLGQSMTDTQYF.

The V call is TRBV28, the J call TRBJ1-2; D is ambiguous. The CDR3 covers 15 residues. Trimming took off 6 bases at V and 3 bases at J, with 17 bases between the two ends. Germline V gene data show CDR1 as MDHEN and CDR2 as SYDVKM. CDR3 region: CASSPPHGRYYGYTF. The DNA for the CDR3 is TGTGCCAGCAGCCCCCCGCACGGACGGTACTATGGCTACACCTTC.

The rearrangement links TRBV5-8 to TRBJ1-5; perhaps TRBD1 as D (6 bases). Trimming cost V 4 bases and J 4 bases, with 15 bases left between them. CDR1 SGHTS and CDR2 YDEGEE come from the germline V gene. The CDR3 is 15 residues long. CDR3: CASSPPGTLNQPQHF. The CDR3 coding sequence is TGTGCCAGCAGCCCCCCGGGGACATTGAATCAGCCCCAGCATTTT. The full variable domain, in which reference TRBV5-8 and TRBJ1-5 provide the parts outside the CDR3, is EAGVTQSPTHLIKTRGQQATLRCSPISGHTSVYWYQQALGLGLQFLLWYDEGEERNRGNFPPRFSGRQFPNYSSELNVNALELEDSALYLCASSPPGTLNQPQHFGDGTRLSIL.

V is TRBV5-4 and J is TRBJ1-6; possibly TRBD1 for D (6 bases). The germline CDR1 and CDR2 sequences are SGHNT and YYREEE (reference sequence). V gave up 1 base and J gave up 0 bases, with 14 bases separating them. The CDR3 length is 18 residues. In DNA, the CDR3 is TGTGCCAGCAGCTTGAGGGGGACACGGAGCTCCTATAATTCACCCCTCCACTTT. Translating gives CASSLRGTRSSYNSPLHF.

This chain connects TRBV6-5 to TRBJ1-1, with D unclear. CDR1 is MNHEY, CDR2 SVGAGI, per germline. The V end lost 9 bases, the J end lost 0 bases, and 5 bases lay between the germline ends. CDR3 size: 11 residues. This CDR3 is CASTVNTEAFF. Written as DNA, the CDR3 is TGTGCCAGTACAGTGAACACTGAAGCTTTCTTT.

This sequence joins TRBV11-2 and TRBJ2-3; a possible D gene is TRBD1 (6 bases). This CDR3 region has 15 residues. Germline V gives CDR1 SGHAT, CDR2 FQNNGV. V gave up 5 bases and J gave up 6 bases, with 18 bases separating them. The CDR3: CASSPSRGLSDTQYF. In nucleotides, the CDR3 is TGTGCCAGCAGCCCTTCAAGGGGGTTATCCGATACGCAGTATTTT. The complete variable domain, with remaining parts taken from reference TRBV11-2 and TRBJ2-3, reads EAGVAQSPRYKIIEKRQSVAFWCNPISGHATLYWYQQILGQGPKLLIQFQNNGVVDDSQLPKDRFSAERLKGVDSTLKIQPAKLEDSAVYLCASSPSRGLSDTQYFGPGTRLTVL.

The chain is built from TRBV24-1 and TRBJ2-7; D gene ambiguous. The CDR3 contains 13 residues. V was cut by 3 bases and J by 4 bases, with 9 bases left in between. Germline CDR1 KGHDR, CDR2 SFDVKD. The CDR3 sequence: CATSDPRTYEQYF. For the CDR3, the DNA is TGTGCCACCAGTGATCCCCGTACTTACGAGCAGTACTTC.

The chain has TRBV7-6 and TRBJ2-5, with TRBD2 matching 10 bases. Losses at the gene ends were 3 bases for V and 3 bases for J; bases not matched to a gene: 13. Germline values: CDR1 SGHVS, CDR2 FNYEAQ. This CDR3 is 18 amino acids long. The CDR3 DNA follows: TGTGCCAGCAGCTTTACGTCTAGCGGGAGTTACGATAAAGAGACCCAGTACTTC. Protein sequence: CASSFTSSGSYDKETQYF.

This CDR3 is CASSLGPGNQPQHF. CDR3 bases: TGTGCCAGCAGCTTGGGGCCTGGGAATCAGCCCCAGCATTTT. This rearrangement joins TRBV5-6 to TRBJ1-5; D unclear. V was pared by 0 bases and J by 4 bases, with 8 bases between. The CDR3 contains 14 residues. Germline V gene data show CDR1 as SGHDT and CDR2 as YYEEEE.

V is TRBV28 and J is TRBJ2-1; 7 bases map to TRBD2. The junction had 5 bases not matched to a gene; V was cut back by 8 bases and J by 1 base. This CDR3 contains 14 residues. Germline assignment: CDR1 MDHEN and CDR2 SYDVKM. The DNA of the CDR3 is TGTGCCAGCCGAGCCGGGGGGTCCTACAATGAGCAGTTCTTC. Protein sequence: CASRAGGSYNEQFF.